This T cell receptor beta chain was sequenced during a study of OX40 agonist ivuxolimab in advanced cancers. Overall study: Dose-escalation patients suffered from hepatocellular carcinoma, melanoma, renal cell or head and neck cancer. Findings and caveats of the study: CD8+ T cells were the subset that, on average, had more expanded clones than CD4+.

CDR1 is LNHNV and CDR2 is YYDKDF in the germline V gene (reference sequence). V dropped 0 bases and J dropped 4 bases, with 4 bases sitting between them. The CDR3 runs to 12 residues. Here immunoSEQ multiplex PCR was the method, and the copy in TCRdb shows in-frame clones only, minus some. The data show some 50,000 clones, roughly 90% seen once. On this clone: The antigen is undetermined.

This chain connects TRBV15 to TRBJ2-7; the D is unclear. The material was CD4+ or CD8+ T cells sorted from blood, obtained in a trial of the OX40 agonist ivuxolimab. The TCR was taken from an adult with an advanced solid tumor such as melanoma, head and neck, liver or kidney cancer. The CDR3 loop reads CATSRDHYEQYF. The CDR3 coding sequence is TGTGCCACCAGCAGAGATCATTACGAGCAGTACTTC.